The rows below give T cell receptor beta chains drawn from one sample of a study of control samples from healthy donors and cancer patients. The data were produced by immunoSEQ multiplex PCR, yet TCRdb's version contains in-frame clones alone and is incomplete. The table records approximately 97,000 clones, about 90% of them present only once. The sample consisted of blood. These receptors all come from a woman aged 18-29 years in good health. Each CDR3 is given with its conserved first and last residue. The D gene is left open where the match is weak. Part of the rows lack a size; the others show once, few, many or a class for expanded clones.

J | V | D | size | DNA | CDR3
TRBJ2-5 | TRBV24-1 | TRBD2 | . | TGTGCCACCAGTGCAGCGGGGCTTTCGGGGACCCAGTACTTC | CATSAAGLSGTQYF
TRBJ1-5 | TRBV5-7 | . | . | TGTGCCAGCAGCTTGGAATTGCAGGGTGGCCGCAATCAGCCCCAGCATTTT | CASSLELQGGRNQPQHF
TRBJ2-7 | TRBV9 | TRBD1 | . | TGTGCCAGCAGCGGGGGACAGCACTCCTACGAGCAGTACTTC | CASSGGQHSYEQYF
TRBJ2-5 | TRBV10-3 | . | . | TGTGCCACCAGCCTACAGGCAGGGACCCAGTACTTC | CATSLQAGTQYF
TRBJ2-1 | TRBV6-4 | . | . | TGTGCCAGCAGTGACGGGCCGTCAGGGGATGAGCAGTTCTTC | CASSDGPSGDEQFF
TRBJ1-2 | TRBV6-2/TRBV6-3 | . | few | TGTGCCAGCAGTTACTTGGGCAGGCCATATGGCTACACCTTC | CASSYLGRPYGYTF
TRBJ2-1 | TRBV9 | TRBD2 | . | TGTGCCAGCAGCCTGCGACTAGCGGGAAACAATGAGCAGTTCTTC | CASSLRLAGNNEQFF
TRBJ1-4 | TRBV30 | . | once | TGTGCCTGGAGCCTACAGTGGGGCCAACTGTTTTTT | CAWSLQWGQLFF
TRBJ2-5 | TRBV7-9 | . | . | TGTGCCAGCAGCTTCGGAAGGTCGGAGGTGACCCAGTACTTC | CASSFGRSEVTQYF
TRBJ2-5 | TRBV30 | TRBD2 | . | TGTGCCTGGAGTCGTCTAGCGGGAGACTCCCAAGAGACCCAGTACTTC | CAWSRLAGDSQETQYF
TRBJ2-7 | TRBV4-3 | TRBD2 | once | TGCGCCAGCAGCCAGGCTATAGCGGGAGTGAACGAGCAGTACTTC | CASSQAIAGVNEQYF
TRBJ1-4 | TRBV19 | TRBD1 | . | TGTGCCAGTAACTTCGCCGGGACAGGGGGTCGTAAACTGTTTTTT | CASNFAGTGGRKLFF
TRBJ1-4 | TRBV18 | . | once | TGTGCCAGCTCACCACGTCTTAATGAAAAACTGTTTTTT | CASSPRLNEKLFF
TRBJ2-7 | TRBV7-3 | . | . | TGTGCCAGCAGCGAGTCCGGGGGATTGTACGAGCAGTACTTC | CASSESGGLYEQYF
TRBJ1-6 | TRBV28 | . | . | TGTGCCAGCTCAGGGCCTTATAATTCACCCCTCCACTTT | CASSGPYNSPLHF